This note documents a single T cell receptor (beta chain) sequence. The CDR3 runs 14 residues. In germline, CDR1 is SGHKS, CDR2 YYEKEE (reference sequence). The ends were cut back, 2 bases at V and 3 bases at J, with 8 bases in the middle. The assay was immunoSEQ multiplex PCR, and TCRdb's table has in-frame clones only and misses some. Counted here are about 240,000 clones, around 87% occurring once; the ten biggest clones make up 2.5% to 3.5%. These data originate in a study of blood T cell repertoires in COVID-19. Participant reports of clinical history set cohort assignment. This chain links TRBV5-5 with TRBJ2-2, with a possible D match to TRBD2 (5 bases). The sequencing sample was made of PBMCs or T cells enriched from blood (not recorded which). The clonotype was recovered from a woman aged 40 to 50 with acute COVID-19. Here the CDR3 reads CASSLISDTGELFF. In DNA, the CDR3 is TGTGCCAGCAGCTTAATTAGCGACACCGGGGAGCTGTTTTTT.